The 14 T cell receptor beta chains listed next were all sequenced from one sample in a study of beta chain features in type 1 diabetes. Expressed TCRB transcripts were sequenced after all isolated RNA was converted to cDNA. Using immunoSEQ multiplex PCR, the repertoire was profiled, and TCRdb retains in-frame clones only, with some absent. The repertoire holds some 410,000 clones, with 14% as singletons. What was sequenced was naive CD4+ T cells from blood. The source is a man aged 25 to 45 in good health.

The chain carries TRBV6-5 and TRBJ2-1, with unresolved D. The CDR3 covers 13 residues. Germline V gene data show CDR1 as MNHEY and CDR2 as SVGAGI. V shed 0 bases and J shed 13 bases, with 13 bases lying between them. The CDR3 spells CASSYSILGNQFF. CDR3 bases: TGTGCCAGCAGTTACTCGATCTTAGGGAATCAGTTCTTC.

The chain has TRBV5-6 and TRBJ2-7; D is undetermined. Germline V gives CDR1 SGHDT, CDR2 YYEEEE. With 0 bases removed from V and 0 bases from J, the gap between germline ends came to 16 bases. This CDR3 is built from 17 residues. The CDR3 spells CASSLGAQAWPSYEQYV. As DNA, the CDR3 is TGTGCCAGCAGCTTGGGGGCTCAGGCCTGGCCCTCCTACGAGCAGTACGTC.

In its sample, this clone was seen a few times. This chain uses TRBV19 with TRBJ1-5; 8 bases match TRBD1. This CDR3 region has 14 residues. The ends lost 7 bases at V and 2 bases at J; junction bases unmatched: 4. Per germline, CDR1 LNHDA and CDR2 SQIVND (reference sequence). The CDR3 nucleotides read TGTGCCAGTAATCCGACAGGGGGCAATCAGCCCCAGCATTTT. Translated: CASNPTGGNQPQHF. Together with reference TRBV19 and TRBJ1-5, the CDR3 gives the full variable domain: DGGITQSPKYLFRKEGQNVTLSCEQNLNHDAMYWYRQDPGQGLRLIYYSQIVNDFQKGDIAEGYSVSREKKESFPLTVTSAQKNPTAFYLCASNPTGGNQPQHFGDGTRLSIL.

The rearrangement joins TRBV5-1 to TRBJ2-1; TRBD2 is a possible D gene (5 bases). The CDR3 covers 14 residues. The V end was cut by 2 bases, the J end by 2 bases, with 8 bases between. The germline V gene has CDR1 SGHRS and CDR2 YFSETQ. CDR3 protein: CASSLVGTYNEQFF. CDR3 coding DNA: TGCGCCAGCAGCTTAGTCGGGACCTACAATGAGCAGTTCTTC.

The chain uses TRBV18 and TRBJ1-5; a weak D match, TRBD1 (6 bases). Per the germline V gene, CDR1 is KGHSH and CDR2 is LQKENI. The V end was cut by 0 bases, the J end by 5 bases, with 11 bases between. The CDR3 loop spans 15 amino acids. CDR3 DNA: TGTGCCAGCTCACCACCGAACAGGGAGTATCAGCCCCAGCATTTT. Amino acid sequence: CASSPPNREYQPQHF.

The chain combines TRBV7-2 with TRBJ1-1, with 8 nucleotides matching TRBD1. This CDR3 contains 14 residues. The V gene's germline CDR1 is SGHTA and CDR2 FQGNSA. After removal of 5 bases from V and 5 bases from J, the junction contained 7 bases not matched to a gene. The CDR3 reads CASSPDRGRTEAFF. The CDR3 DNA reads as TGTGCCAGCAGCCCTGACAGGGGAAGGACTGAAGCTTTCTTT.

This clone came up a few times. The chain is built from TRBV7-6 and TRBJ2-7; D is possibly TRBD2 (6 bases). This CDR3 contains 15 residues. V was trimmed by 0 bases and J by 0 bases, leaving 9 bases between them. CDR1 is SGHVS and CDR2 is FNYEAQ in the germline V gene. The CDR3 DNA is TGTGCCAGCAGCTTAGCGGCGGGGAGCTCCTACGAGCAGTACTTC. Its translation is CASSLAAGSSYEQYF.

V gene TRBV29-1 combines with J gene TRBJ1-2, with TRBD1 matching 10 bases. The CDR3 sequence is 16 residues long. Germline CDR1 reads SQVTM; CDR2 reads ANQGSEA. Trimming cost V 7 bases and J 0 bases; bases outside gene matches: 11. The CDR3 sequence is CSADHRDRGTNYGYTF. The CDR3 DNA follows: TGCAGCGCTGATCACCGGGACAGGGGTACTAACTATGGCTACACCTTC.

This clone has more than one count but fewer than ten. This chain uses TRBV30 with TRBJ2-1, with TRBD2 as a possible D gene (5 bases). The V end was cut by 2 bases, the J end by 10 bases, with 15 bases between. CDR3 length: 13 amino acids. CDR1 GTSNPN and CDR2 SVGIG come from the germline V gene (reference sequence). The CDR3 is CAWSSQQTGEQFF. CDR3 in DNA: TGTGCCTGGAGTTCCCAACAGACGGGGGAGCAGTTCTTC.

This clone has more than one count but fewer than ten. The chain employs TRBV7-9 and TRBJ1-6, with D uncertain. The germline V and J ends were trimmed by 4 bases and 4 bases, with 14 bases remaining between them. Germline CDR1 is SEHNR and CDR2 is FQNEAQ (reference sequence). This CDR3 is 16 amino acids long. The DNA of the CDR3 is TGTGCCAGCAGCTCGTCCCTCGAGGTTTATAATTCACCCCTCCACTTT. Its protein product is CASSSSLEVYNSPLHF.

This clone was detected a few times. This chain connects TRBV7-9 to TRBJ1-1; no definite D call. With 0 bases removed from V and 1 base from J, the gap between germline ends came to 6 bases. Germline V gene sequence: CDR1 SEHNR, CDR2 FQNEAQ (reference sequence). The CDR3 has 14 residues. The CDR3 nucleotides read TGTGCCAGCAGCTTAGCGAACGCGAACACTGAAGCTTTCTTT. Protein product: CASSLANANTEAFF.

V and J are TRBV27 and TRBJ2-5; 8 bases align to TRBD1. The J segment lost 5 bases and the V segment lost 5 bases, leaving 7 bases of the junction unmatched. The CDR3 sequence is 14 residues long. The germline V gene has CDR1 MNHEY and CDR2 SMNVEV (reference sequence). CDR3 region: CASSPGGAWETQYF. Here the CDR3 DNA reads TGTGCCAGCAGTCCAGGGGGCGCATGGGAGACCCAGTACTTC.

V and J are TRBV7-8 and TRBJ1-5; 8 bases fit TRBD1. Trimming removed 5 bases from V and 14 bases from J; junction bases left unmatched: 8. Looked up from germline, CDR1 is SGHVS and CDR2 is FQNEAQ. The CDR3 is 12 residues long. This CDR3 reads CASSLTGGFKHF. The CDR3 DNA reads TGTGCCAGCAGCCTCACAGGGGGATTTAAGCATTTT.

This clone was found a few times. This chain links TRBV5-6 with TRBJ2-7; D uncertain. The CDR3 contains 14 residues. Trimming shortened V by 6 bases and J by 2 bases, and 15 bases separated the two germline ends. Germline CDR1 reads SGHDT; CDR2 reads YYEEEE. In DNA form, the CDR3 reads TGTGCCAGCAAGCCAGGTTTCTCGACCTACGAGCAGTACGTC. This encodes CASKPGFSTYEQYV.